Reported below is one T cell receptor (beta chain). The antigen is unknown. Indicated time point: week 5, during vaccination. All doses held 300 ug of mutant IDH1 20-mer peptide, with topical imiquimod. Donor diagnoses consisted of new WHO grade 3 or 4 IDH1-mutant, ATRX-lost astrocytomas. These data originate in a study of a mutant IDH1 vaccine in newly diagnosed glioma. Looking at the study overall: Vaccines began 4-6 weeks after radiotherapy alone, or with temozolomide cycles. Mean patient age was around 40 years; approximately 62% were male and about 40% female.

Some clones are missing from TCRdb's copy, which holds only in-frame ones; the method was immunoSEQ multiplex PCR. The table has roughly 25,000 clones, 77% seen once; the top ten hold almost 9.5%. Losses at the gene ends were 5 bases for V and 1 base for J; bases not matched to a gene: 7. Looked up from germline, CDR1 is SEHNR and CDR2 is FQNEAQ (reference sequence). The CDR3 runs 15 residues. Study results and caveats: Top-clonotype changes in peripheral T cells seemed unrelated to pseudoprogression.

The chain employs TRBV7-9 and TRBJ1-1, with TRBD1 matching 7 bases. The input for sequencing was PBMCs, taken from a glioma patient whose treatment included an IDH1 peptide vaccine. The clonotype originates from a man aged 40-50 years with glioma. CDR3 in amino acids: CASSRGGTANTEAFF. CDR3 DNA: TGTGCCAGCAGCCGAGGGGGCACCGCGAACACTGAAGCTTTCTTT.